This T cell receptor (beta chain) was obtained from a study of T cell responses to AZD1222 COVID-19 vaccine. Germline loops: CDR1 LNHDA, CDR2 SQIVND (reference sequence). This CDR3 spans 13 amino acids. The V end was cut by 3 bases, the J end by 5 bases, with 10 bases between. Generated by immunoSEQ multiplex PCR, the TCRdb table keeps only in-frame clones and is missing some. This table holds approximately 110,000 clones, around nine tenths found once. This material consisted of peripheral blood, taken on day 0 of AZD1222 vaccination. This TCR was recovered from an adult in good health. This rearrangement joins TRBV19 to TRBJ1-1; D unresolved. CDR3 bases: TGTGCCAGTAGTATGAATAGGGATACTGAAGCTTTCTTT. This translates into CASSMNRDTEAFF.